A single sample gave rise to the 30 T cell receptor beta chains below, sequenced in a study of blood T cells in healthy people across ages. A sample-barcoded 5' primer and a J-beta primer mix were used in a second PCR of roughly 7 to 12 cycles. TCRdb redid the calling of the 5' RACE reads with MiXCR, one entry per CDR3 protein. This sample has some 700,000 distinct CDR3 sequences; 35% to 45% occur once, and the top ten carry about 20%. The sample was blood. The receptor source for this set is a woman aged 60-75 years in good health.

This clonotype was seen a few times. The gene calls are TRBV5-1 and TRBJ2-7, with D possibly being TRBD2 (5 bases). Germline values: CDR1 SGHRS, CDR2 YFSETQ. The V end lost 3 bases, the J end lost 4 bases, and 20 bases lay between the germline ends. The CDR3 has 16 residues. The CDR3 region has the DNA TGCGCCAGCAGCTCACTCACTACCCCTCGGAGGTACGAGCAGTACTTC. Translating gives CASSSLTTPRRYEQYF.

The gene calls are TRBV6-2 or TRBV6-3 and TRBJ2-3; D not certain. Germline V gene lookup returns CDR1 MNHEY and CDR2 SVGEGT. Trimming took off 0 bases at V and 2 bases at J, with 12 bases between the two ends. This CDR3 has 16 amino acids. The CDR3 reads CASSYSPRYPTDTQYF. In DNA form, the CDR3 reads TGTGCCAGCAGTTACTCTCCGAGATATCCCACAGATACGCAGTATTTT.

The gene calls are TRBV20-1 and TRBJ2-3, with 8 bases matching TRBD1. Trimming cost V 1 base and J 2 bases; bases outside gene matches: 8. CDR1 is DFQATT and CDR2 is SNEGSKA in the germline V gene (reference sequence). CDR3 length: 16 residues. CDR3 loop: CSARGHRGISTDTQYF. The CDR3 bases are TGCAGTGCTAGAGGTCACAGGGGGATATCCACAGATACGCAGTATTTT.

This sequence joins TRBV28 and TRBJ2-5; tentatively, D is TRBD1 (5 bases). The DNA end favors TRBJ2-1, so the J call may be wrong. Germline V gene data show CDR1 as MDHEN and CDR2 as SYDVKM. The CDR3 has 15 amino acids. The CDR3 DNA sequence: TGTGCCAGCAGTTTAAATTCAGGGCTACAAGAGACCCAGTTCTTC. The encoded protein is CASSLNSGLQETQFF.

CDR3: CATGQLNYGYTF. CDR3 coding DNA: TGTGCCACCGGACAGCTTAACTATGGCTACACCTTC. The genes are TRBV2 and TRBJ1-2; D is possibly TRBD1 (6 bases). Germline assignment: CDR1 SNHLY and CDR2 FYNNEI. The germline V and J ends were trimmed by 10 bases and 1 base, with 10 bases remaining between them. This CDR3 comprises 12 residues.

CDR3 region: CASSPGGSSYNSPLHF. The CDR3, as DNA: TGTGCCAGCAGCCCGGGGGGGAGCTCCTATAATTCACCCCTCCACTTT. The chain joins TRBV3-1 to TRBJ1-6; tentatively, D is TRBD1 (5 bases). Trimming stripped 4 bases from V and 0 bases from J, with 10 bases between. There are 16 residues in the CDR3. Germline CDR1 LGHDT, CDR2 YNNKEL (reference sequence).

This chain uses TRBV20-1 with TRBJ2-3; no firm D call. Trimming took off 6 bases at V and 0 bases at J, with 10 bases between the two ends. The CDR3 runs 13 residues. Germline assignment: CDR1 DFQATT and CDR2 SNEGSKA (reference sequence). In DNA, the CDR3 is TGCAGTGCCAAGACCTACAGCACAGATACGCAGTATTTT. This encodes CSAKTYSTDTQYF.

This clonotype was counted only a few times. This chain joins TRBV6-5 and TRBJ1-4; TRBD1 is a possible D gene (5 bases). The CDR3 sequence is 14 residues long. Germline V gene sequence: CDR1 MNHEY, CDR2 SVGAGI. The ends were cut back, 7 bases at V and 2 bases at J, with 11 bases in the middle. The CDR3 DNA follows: TGTGCCAGCAAGCCGGGACTGACTAATGAAAAACTGTTTTTT. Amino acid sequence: CASKPGLTNEKLFF.

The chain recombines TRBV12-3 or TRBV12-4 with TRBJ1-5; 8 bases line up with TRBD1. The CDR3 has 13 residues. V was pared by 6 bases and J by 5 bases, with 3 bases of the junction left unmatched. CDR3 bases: TGTGCCAGCAGGGACAGGGTCGATCAGCCCCAGCATTTT. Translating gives CASRDRVDQPQHF.

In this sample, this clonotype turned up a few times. This CDR3 reads CASSGTGRGNTEAFF. Written as DNA, the CDR3 is TGTGCCAGCAGCGGGACAGGGAGGGGGAACACTGAAGCTTTCTTT. This chain links TRBV5-6 with TRBJ1-1, with 9 positions matching TRBD1. Germline assignment: CDR1 SGHDT and CDR2 YYEEEE. J was trimmed by 1 base and V by 4 bases; bases with no gene match: 5. CDR3 length: 15 amino acids.

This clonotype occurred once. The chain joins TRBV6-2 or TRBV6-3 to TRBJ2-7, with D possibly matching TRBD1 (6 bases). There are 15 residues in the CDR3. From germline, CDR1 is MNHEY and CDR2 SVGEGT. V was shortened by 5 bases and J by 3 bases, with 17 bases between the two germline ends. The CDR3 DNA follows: TGTGCCAGCAGTCCCACGGCAGGGGATCGCTACGAGCAGTACTTC. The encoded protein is CASSPTAGDRYEQYF.

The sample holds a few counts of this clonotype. CDR3 nucleotide sequence: TGCAGTGCTAGAGAAGGAGATAGCAATCAGCCCCAGCATTTT. Protein: CSAREGDSNQPQHF. V usage is TRBV20-1 and J usage is TRBJ1-5; no clear D. Trimming left V 0 bases short and J 0 bases short, with 6 bases between. Per the germline V gene, CDR1 is DFQATT and CDR2 is SNEGSKA (reference sequence). This CDR3 comprises 14 residues.

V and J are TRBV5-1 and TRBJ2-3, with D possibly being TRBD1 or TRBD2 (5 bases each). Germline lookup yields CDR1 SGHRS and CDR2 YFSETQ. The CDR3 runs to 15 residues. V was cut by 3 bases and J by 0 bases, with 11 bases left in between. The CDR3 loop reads CASSSQGDSTDTQYF. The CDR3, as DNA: TGCGCCAGCAGCTCCCAGGGAGATAGCACAGATACGCAGTATTTT.

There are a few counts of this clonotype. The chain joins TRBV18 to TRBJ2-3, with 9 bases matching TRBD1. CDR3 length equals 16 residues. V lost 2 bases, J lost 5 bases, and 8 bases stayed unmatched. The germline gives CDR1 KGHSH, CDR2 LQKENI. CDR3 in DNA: TGTGCCAGCTCACCAATGGGACAGGGTTCAGGAGATACGCAGTATTTT. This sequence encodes CASSPMGQGSGDTQYF.

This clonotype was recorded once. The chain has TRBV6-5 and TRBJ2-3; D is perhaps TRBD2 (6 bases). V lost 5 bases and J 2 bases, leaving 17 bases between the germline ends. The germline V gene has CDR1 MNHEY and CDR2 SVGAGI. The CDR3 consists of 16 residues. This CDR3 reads CASSRSRDFPTDTQYF. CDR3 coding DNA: TGTGCCAGCAGTCGATCGAGGGACTTCCCCACAGATACGCAGTATTTT.

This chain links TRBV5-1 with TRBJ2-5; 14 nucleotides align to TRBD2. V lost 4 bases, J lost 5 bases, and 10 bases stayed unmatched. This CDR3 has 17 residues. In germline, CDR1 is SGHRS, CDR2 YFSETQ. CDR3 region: CASSQGTSGGPSETQYF. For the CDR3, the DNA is TGCGCCAGCAGCCAGGGGACTAGCGGGGGCCCGTCGGAGACCCAGTACTTC.

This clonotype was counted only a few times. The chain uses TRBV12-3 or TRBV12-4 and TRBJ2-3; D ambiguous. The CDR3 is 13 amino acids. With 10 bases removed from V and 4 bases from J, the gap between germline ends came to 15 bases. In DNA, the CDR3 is TGTGCCACCTCTGCCTCCTACGCAGATACGCAGTATTTT. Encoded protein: CATSASYADTQYF.

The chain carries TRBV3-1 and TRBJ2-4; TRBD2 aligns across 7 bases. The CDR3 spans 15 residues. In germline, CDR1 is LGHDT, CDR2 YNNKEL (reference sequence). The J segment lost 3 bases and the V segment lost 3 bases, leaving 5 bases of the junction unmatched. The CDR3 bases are TGTGCCAGCAGCCACCTCGGGGGGAGCAAAAACATTCAGTACTTC. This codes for CASSHLGGSKNIQYF.

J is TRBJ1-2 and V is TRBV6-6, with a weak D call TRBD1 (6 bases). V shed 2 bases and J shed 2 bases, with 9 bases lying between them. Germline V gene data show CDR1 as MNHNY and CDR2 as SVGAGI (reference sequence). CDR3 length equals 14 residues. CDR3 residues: CASSYKGENYGYTF. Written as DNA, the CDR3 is TGTGCCAGCAGTTACAAGGGGGAGAACTATGGCTACACCTTC.

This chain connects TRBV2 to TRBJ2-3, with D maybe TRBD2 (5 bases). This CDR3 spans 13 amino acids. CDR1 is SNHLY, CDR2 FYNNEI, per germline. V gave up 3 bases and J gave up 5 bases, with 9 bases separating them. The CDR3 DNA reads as TGTGCCAGCAGTGACCCCGCGGGAGATACGCAGTATTTT. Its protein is CASSDPAGDTQYF. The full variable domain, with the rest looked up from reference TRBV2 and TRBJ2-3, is EPEVTQTPSHQVTQMGQEVILRCVPISNHLYFYWYRQILGQKVEFLVSFYNNEISEKSEIFDDQFSVERPDGSNFTLKIRSTKLEDSAMYFCASSDPAGDTQYFGPGTRLTVL.

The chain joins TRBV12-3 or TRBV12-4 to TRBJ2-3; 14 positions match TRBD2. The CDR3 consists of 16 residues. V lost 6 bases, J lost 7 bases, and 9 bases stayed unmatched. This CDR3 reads CASRGLAGGPAYTQYF. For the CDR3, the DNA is TGTGCCAGCAGAGGACTAGCGGGGGGCCCTGCTTATACGCAGTATTTT.

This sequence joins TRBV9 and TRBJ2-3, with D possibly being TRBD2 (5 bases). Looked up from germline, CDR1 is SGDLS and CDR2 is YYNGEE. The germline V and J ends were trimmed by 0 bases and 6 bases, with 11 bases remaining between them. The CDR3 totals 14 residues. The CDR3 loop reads CASSVVLGGDTQYF. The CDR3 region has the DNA TGTGCCAGCAGCGTAGTACTAGGTGGCGATACGCAGTATTTT. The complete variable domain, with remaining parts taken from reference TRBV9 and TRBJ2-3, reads DSGVTQTPKHLITATGQRVTLRCSPRSGDLSVYWYQQSLDQGLQFLIQYYNGEERAKGNILERFSAQQFPDLHSELNLSSLELGDSALYFCASSVVLGGDTQYFGPGTRLTVL.

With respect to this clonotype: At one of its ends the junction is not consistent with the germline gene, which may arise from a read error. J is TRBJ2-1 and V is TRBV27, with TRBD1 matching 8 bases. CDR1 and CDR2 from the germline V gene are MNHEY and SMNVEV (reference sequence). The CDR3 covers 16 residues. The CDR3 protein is CASSPGTGASIYERFF. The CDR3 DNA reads TGTGCCAGCAGTCCCGGGACAGGCGCGAGTATATATGAGCGGTTCTTC.

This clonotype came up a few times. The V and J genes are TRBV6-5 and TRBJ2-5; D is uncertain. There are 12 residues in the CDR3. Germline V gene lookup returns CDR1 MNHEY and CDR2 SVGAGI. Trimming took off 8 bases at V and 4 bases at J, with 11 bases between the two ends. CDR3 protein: CASYSFPETQYF. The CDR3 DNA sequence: TGTGCCAGCTATAGTTTTCCAGAGACCCAGTACTTC.

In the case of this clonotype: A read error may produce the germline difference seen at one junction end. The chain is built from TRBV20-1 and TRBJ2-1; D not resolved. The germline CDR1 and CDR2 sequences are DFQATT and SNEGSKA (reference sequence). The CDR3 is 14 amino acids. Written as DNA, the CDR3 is TGCAGTGCTAGAGAACCGATAAACTACCATGAGCAGTTCTTC. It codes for CSAREPINYHEQFF.

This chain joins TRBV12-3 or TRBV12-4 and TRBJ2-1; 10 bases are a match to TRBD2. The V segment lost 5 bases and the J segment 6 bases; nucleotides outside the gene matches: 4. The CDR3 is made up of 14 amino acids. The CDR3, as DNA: TGTGCCAGCAGTGGGTGGACTAGCGGCAATGAGCAGTTCTTC. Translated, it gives CASSGWTSGNEQFF.

CDR3 nucleotides: TGTGCCAGCACCGAACAGACAGGCCCAGAGACCCAGTACTTC. Translating gives CASTEQTGPETQYF. The rearrangement links TRBV6-1 to TRBJ2-7; D might be TRBD1 (6 bases). The J call could be wrong; TRBJ2-5 is a better fit for the DNA end. The CDR3 is made up of 14 amino acids. Germline CDR1 reads MNHNS; CDR2 reads SASEGT.

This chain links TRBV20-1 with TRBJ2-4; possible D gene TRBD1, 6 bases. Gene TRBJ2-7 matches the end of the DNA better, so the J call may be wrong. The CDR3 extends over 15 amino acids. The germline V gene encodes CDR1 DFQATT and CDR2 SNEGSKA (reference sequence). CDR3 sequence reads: CSARDQSRGAYEQYF. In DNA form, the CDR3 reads TGCAGTGCTAGAGATCAATCCAGGGGCGCCTACGAGCAGTACTTC.

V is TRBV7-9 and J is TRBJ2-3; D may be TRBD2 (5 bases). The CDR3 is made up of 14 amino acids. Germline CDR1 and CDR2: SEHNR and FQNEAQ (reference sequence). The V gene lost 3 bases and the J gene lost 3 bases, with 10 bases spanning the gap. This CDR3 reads CASSLTGKTDTQYF. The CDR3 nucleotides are TGTGCCAGCAGCTTGACGGGGAAAACAGATACGCAGTATTTT.

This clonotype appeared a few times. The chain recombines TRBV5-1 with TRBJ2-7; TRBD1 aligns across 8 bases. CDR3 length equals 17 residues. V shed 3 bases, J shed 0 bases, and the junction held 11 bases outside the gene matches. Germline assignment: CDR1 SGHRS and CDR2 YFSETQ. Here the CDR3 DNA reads TGCGCCAGCAGCTATGACATGCTTACAGGGGGCTCCTACGAGCAGTACTTC. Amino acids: CASSYDMLTGGSYEQYF.